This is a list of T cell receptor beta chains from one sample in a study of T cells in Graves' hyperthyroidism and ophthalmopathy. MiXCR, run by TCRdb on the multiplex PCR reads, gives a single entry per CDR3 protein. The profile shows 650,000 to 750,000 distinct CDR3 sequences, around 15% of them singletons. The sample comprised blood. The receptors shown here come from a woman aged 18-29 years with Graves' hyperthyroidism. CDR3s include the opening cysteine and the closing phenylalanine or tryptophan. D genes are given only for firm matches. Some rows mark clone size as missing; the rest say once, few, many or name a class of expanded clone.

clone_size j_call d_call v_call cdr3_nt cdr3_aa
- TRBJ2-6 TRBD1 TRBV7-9 TGTGCCAGCAGCTTCCCGGGACAGTTCTCTGGGGCCAACGTCCTGACTTTC CASSFPGQFSGANVLTF
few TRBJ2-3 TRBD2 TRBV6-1 TGTGCCAGCAGGTCCGGGACTACCACCATACAGGAAGGGCAGTATTTT CASRSGTTTIQEGQYF
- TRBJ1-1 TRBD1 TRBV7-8 TGTGCCAGCAGCTTGATTGGGGACAGGGGGATGAACACTGAAGCTTTCTTT CASSLIGDRGMNTEAFF
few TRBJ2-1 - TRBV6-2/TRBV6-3 TGTGCCAGCAGTTACTCGTACAGGGAAGATGAGCAGTTCTTC CASSYSYREDEQFF
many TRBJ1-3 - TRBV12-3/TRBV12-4 TGTGCCAGCAGCGTAGGAAACACCATATATTTT CASSVGNTIYF
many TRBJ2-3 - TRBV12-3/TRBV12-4 TGTGCCAGCAGTTTAGGTGTCCGGGGCCCAGATACGCAGTATTTT CASSLGVRGPDTQYF
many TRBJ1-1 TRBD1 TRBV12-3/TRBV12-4 TGTGCCAGCATAAATTCCGGGACAGGGAACACTGAAGCTTTCTTT CASINSGTGNTEAFF
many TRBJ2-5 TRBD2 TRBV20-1 TGCAGTTCTAAACCTAGCGGAATCAGGGAGACCCAGTACTTC CSSKPSGIRETQYF
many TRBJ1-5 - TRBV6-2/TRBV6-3 TGTGCCAGCAGTTGGGGACGTCAGCCCCAGCATTTT CASSWGRQPQHF
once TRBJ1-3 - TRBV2 TGTGCCAGCAGTGCCCCGACAGCCTCTGGAAACACCATATATTTT CASSAPTASGNTIYF
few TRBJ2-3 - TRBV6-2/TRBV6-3 TGTGGGTTGCAAGGGGGGCCCACAGATACGCAGTATTTT CGLQGGPTDTQYF
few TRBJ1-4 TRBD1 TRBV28 TGTGCCAGCAGTTTTCCCCGACCCGGGACAGGGGGCAGAAAACTGTTTTTT CASSFPRPGTGGRKLFF
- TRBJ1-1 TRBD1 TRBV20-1 TGCGGTGCACAGGGGGGGGTCGGCACTGAAGCTTTCTTT CGAQGGVGTEAFF
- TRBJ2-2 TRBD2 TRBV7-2 TGTGCCAGCAGCTTAGAAATGTTAGGGCGGGAGAAAACCGGGGAGCTGTTTTTT CASSLEMLGREKTGELFF
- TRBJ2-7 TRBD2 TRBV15 TGTGCCACCAGCAGAGAACTAGCGGACGAGCAGTACTTC CATSRELADEQYF
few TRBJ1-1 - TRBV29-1 TGCAGCGTTGCGGGCGGCCCCCTTGAAGCTTTCTTT CSVAGGPLEAFF
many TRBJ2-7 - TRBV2 TGTGCCAGCAGTGGAGGGTTTTGGCAGTACTTC CASSGGFWQYF
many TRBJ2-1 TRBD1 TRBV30 TGTGCCTGGAGTGTAGGGGGCCCAACCAATGAGCAGTTCTTC CAWSVGGPTNEQFF
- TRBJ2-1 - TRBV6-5 TGTGCCAGCAGTTACGGGGGGCTAGGGTCCAATGAGCAGTTCTTC CASSYGGLGSNEQFF
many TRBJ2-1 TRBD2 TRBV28 TGTGCCAGCAGCCGGGAGGGGGAGTTGATCAATGAGCAGTTCTTC CASSREGELINEQFF
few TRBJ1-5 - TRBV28 TGTGCCACCGCAGATAGCAATCAGCCCCAGCATTTT CATADSNQPQHF
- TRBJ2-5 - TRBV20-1 TGCAGTGCTCGTAAACCGGGACACCTCCAAGAGACCGAGTACTTC CSARKPGHLQETEYF
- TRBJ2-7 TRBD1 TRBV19 TGTGCCAGTAGCTTCGGACAGGGGGCTGAGCAGTACTTC CASSFGQGAEQYF
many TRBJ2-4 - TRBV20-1 TGCAGTGCCGTCCGGAGGCGACTAGCCAAAAACATTCAGTACTTC CSAVRRRLAKNIQYF
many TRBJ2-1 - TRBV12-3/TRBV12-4 TGTGCCAGCAGATGGCAGGCAGTCAATGAGCAGTTCTTC CASRWQAVNEQFF
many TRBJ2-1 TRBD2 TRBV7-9 TGTGCCAGCAGCTCCACTAGCGGGAGCCGAACCACACTCATTTACAATGAGCAGTTCTTC CASSSTSGSRTTLIYNEQFF
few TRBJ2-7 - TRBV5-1 TGCGCCAGCAGCTTGGTGGGGGCGAAAGGTGCGGGAGTCTCGCTGTACTTC CASSLVGAKGAGVSLYF
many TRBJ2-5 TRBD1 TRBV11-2 TGTGCCAGCAGCTTAGAGGGACAGATCAAGGCCCAGTACTTC CASSLEGQIKAQYF
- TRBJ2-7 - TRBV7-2 - CASSFYICSARSAGGPYEQYF
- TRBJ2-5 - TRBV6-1 TGTGCCACTTCGGACGGAAGGATGACCCAGTACTTC CATSDGRMTQYF
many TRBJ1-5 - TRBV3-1 TGTGCCAGCAGCCAGAGCCTTACCGGTGGCAATCAGCCCCAGCATTTT CASSQSLTGGNQPQHF
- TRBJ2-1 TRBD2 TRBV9 TGTGCCAGCAGCGTCCAGCGGGAGGAGCCTTACAATGAGCAGTTCTTC CASSVQREEPYNEQFF
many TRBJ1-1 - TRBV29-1 TGCAGCGTTGAAGTGGGTAGATCGACTGAAGCTTTCTTT CSVEVGRSTEAFF
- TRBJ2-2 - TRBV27 TGTGCAGCTGCGGGGCAGGGTCTCAGGGAGCTGTTTTTT CAAAGQGLRELFF
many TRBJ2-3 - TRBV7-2 TGTGCCAGCAGCTTATTTGACACAGATACGCAGTATTTT CASSLFDTDTQYF
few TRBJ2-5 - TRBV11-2 TGTGCCAGCAGTTTAGGTAGGGGTTTTCCCCAAGAGACCCAGTACTTC CASSLGRGFPQETQYF
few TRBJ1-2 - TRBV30 TGTGCCTGGAGCGAAGCCGTCGGCTACACCTTC CAWSEAVGYTF
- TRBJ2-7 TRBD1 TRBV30 TGTGCCTGGAGCGCTCCCGGGACAGGAAAAACCTACGAGCAGTACTTC CAWSAPGTGKTYEQYF
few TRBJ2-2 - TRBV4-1 TGCGCCAGCAGCCAAGTAGGGGGGGACACCGGGGAGCTGTTTTTT CASSQVGGDTGELFF
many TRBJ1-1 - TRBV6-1 TGTGCCAGCAGTAATAGGCAGGGTGGTGTGGCTTTCTTT CASSNRQGGVAFF
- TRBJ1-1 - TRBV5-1 TGCGCCAGCAGCTTAACGCCCATTTCAGCTGAAGCTCTCTTT CASSLTPISAEALF
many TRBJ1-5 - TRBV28 TGTGCCAGCAGTGGCTTGGGTCAGCCCCAGCATTTT CASSGLGQPQHF
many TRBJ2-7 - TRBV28 TGTGCCAGCATGAGGAGGATTCCCTACGAGCAGTACTTC CASMRRIPYEQYF
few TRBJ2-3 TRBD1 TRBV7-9 TGTGCCAGCAGCCCCCGACAGGGGGAAACAGATACGCAGTATTTT CASSPRQGETDTQYF
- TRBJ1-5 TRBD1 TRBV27 TGTGCCAGCTCGTGGTTAGACAGGGACAATCAGCCCCAGCATTTT CASSWLDRDNQPQHF